A selection of T cell receptor beta chains follows, all from one sample in a study of shared clonotypes between healthy human individuals. Profiling relied on immunoSEQ multiplex PCR, and the TCRdb table lists in-frame clones only, not all of them. The table includes roughly 850,000 clones, about 96% detected once. The sequencing input was naive CD8+ T cells sorted from blood. These receptors were collected from a man under 40 in good health. CDR3s include the opening cysteine and the closing phenylalanine or tryptophan. The D gene is left open where the match is weak. Clone sizes are given selectively: once, few, many, or a class where the clone is expanded.

v_gene: TRBV6-1; d_gene: TRBD2; abundance: NA; j_gene: TRBJ2-7; CDR3aa: CASSEWGGAAYEQYF; CDR3nt: TGTGCCAGCAGCGAGTGGGGAGGGGCTGCCTACGAGCAGTACTTC
v_gene: TRBV19; d_gene: NA; abundance: NA; j_gene: TRBJ2-2; CDR3aa: CASSMVGTGELFF; CDR3nt: TGTGCCAGTAGTATGGTGGGCACCGGGGAGCTGTTTTTT
v_gene: TRBV7-7; d_gene: TRBD2; abundance: NA; j_gene: TRBJ2-1; CDR3aa: CASSLVAGGYNEQFF; CDR3nt: TGTGCTAGCAGCTTAGTAGCGGGAGGCTACAATGAGCAGTTCTTC
v_gene: TRBV11-2; d_gene: NA; abundance: NA; j_gene: TRBJ2-7; CDR3aa: CASSPGTEQYF; CDR3nt: TGTGCCAGCAGCCCTGGAACCGAGCAGTACTTC
v_gene: TRBV9; d_gene: TRBD2; abundance: NA; j_gene: TRBJ2-7; CDR3aa: CASSEGTSGLSSYEQYF; CDR3nt: TGTGCCAGCAGCGAGGGGACTAGCGGATTGAGCTCCTACGAGCAGTACTTC
v_gene: TRBV15; d_gene: TRBD1; abundance: NA; j_gene: TRBJ2-3; CDR3aa: CATSYGGQGWADTQYF; CDR3nt: TGTGCCACCAGCTATGGGGGACAGGGATGGGCAGATACGCAGTATTTT
v_gene: TRBV28; d_gene: NA; abundance: NA; j_gene: TRBJ2-2; CDR3aa: CASSTPGTPGELFF; CDR3nt: TGTGCCAGCAGCACTCCCGGGACTCCCGGGGAGCTGTTTTTT
v_gene: TRBV9; d_gene: TRBD2; abundance: NA; j_gene: TRBJ2-7; CDR3aa: CASSGGGTSYEQYF; CDR3nt: TGTGCCAGCAGCGGGGGAGGGACCTCCTACGAGCAGTACTTC
v_gene: TRBV29-1; d_gene: TRBD1; abundance: NA; j_gene: TRBJ2-7; CDR3aa: CSVLLDRGREQYF; CDR3nt: TGCAGCGTTCTGTTGGACAGGGGGCGTGAGCAGTACTTC
v_gene: TRBV7-9; d_gene: TRBD2; abundance: NA; j_gene: TRBJ2-1; CDR3aa: CATGTSGSSEQFF; CDR3nt: TGTGCTACCGGGACTAGCGGGAGTAGTGAGCAGTTCTTC
v_gene: TRBV7-8; d_gene: TRBD1; abundance: NA; j_gene: TRBJ2-7; CDR3aa: CASSAETGGGYEQYF; CDR3nt: TGTGCCAGCTCCGCAGAGACAGGGGGCGGGTACGAGCAGTACTTC
v_gene: TRBV28; d_gene: TRBD1; abundance: once; j_gene: TRBJ1-1; CDR3aa: CASSLMRDSNTEAFF; CDR3nt: TGTGCCAGCAGTTTGATGCGGGACAGCAACACTGAAGCTTTCTTT
v_gene: TRBV11-2; d_gene: TRBD2; abundance: NA; j_gene: TRBJ2-7; CDR3aa: CASTPGGFYEQYF; CDR3nt: TGTGCCAGCACCCCGGGAGGTTTCTACGAGCAGTACTTC
v_gene: TRBV19; d_gene: TRBD2; abundance: NA; j_gene: TRBJ2-7; CDR3aa: CASSRAGDFNEQYF; CDR3nt: TGTGCCAGTAGTCGGGCGGGGGACTTCAACGAGCAGTACTTC
v_gene: TRBV6-6; d_gene: NA; abundance: NA; j_gene: TRBJ2-5; CDR3aa: CASTTALAGVQETQYF; CDR3nt: TGTGCCAGCACTACCGCATTGGCGGGTGTGCAAGAGACCCAGTACTTC
v_gene: TRBV27; d_gene: TRBD2; abundance: NA; j_gene: TRBJ2-1; CDR3aa: CASSLSGSPYNEQFF; CDR3nt: TGTGCCAGCAGTTTGAGCGGGAGTCCCTACAATGAGCAGTTCTTC
v_gene: TRBV30; d_gene: TRBD2; abundance: NA; j_gene: TRBJ2-7; CDR3aa: CAWSASGSLYEQYF; CDR3nt: TGTGCCTGGAGCGCTAGCGGGAGTCTCTACGAGCAGTACTTC
v_gene: TRBV6-5; d_gene: NA; abundance: NA; j_gene: TRBJ2-7; CDR3aa: CASSSGGEQYF; CDR3nt: TGTGCCAGCAGTTCAGGGGGGGAGCAGTACTTC
v_gene: TRBV7-9; d_gene: NA; abundance: NA; j_gene: TRBJ1-1; CDR3aa: CASSLVLAVAGENTEAFF; CDR3nt: TGTGCCAGCAGCTTAGTATTGGCGGTCGCGGGGGAGAACACTGAAGCTTTCTTT
v_gene: TRBV13; d_gene: TRBD1; abundance: NA; j_gene: TRBJ2-1; CDR3aa: CASSFRGTGHEQFF; CDR3nt: TGTGCCAGCAGCTTCCGAGGGACAGGGCATGAGCAGTTCTTC
v_gene: TRBV27; d_gene: NA; abundance: NA; j_gene: TRBJ2-7; CDR3aa: CATKSGPYEQYF; CDR3nt: TGTGCCACAAAGAGCGGCCCCTACGAGCAGTACTTC
v_gene: TRBV15; d_gene: TRBD1; abundance: NA; j_gene: TRBJ1-2; CDR3aa: CATEDRGGNYGYTF; CDR3nt: TGTGCCACAGAAGACAGGGGCGGTAACTATGGCTACACCTTC
v_gene: TRBV29-1; d_gene: TRBD2; abundance: NA; j_gene: TRBJ2-1; CDR3aa: CSVATLASGSRDEQFF; CDR3nt: TGCAGCGTTGCAACATTGGCTAGCGGGAGCCGGGATGAGCAGTTCTTC
v_gene: TRBV4-3; d_gene: TRBD2; abundance: NA; j_gene: TRBJ2-7; CDR3aa: CASSQSIAGSGYEQYF; CDR3nt: TGCGCCAGCAGCCAATCGATAGCGGGATCTGGCTACGAGCAGTACTTC
v_gene: TRBV5-1; d_gene: NA; abundance: NA; j_gene: TRBJ2-3; CDR3aa: CASSGLSTDTQYF; CDR3nt: TGCGCCAGTTCGGGACTGAGCACAGATACGCAGTATTTT